This T cell receptor (beta chain) was sequenced for a study of response to subunit inactivated influenza vaccine. Study-level findings and limits: A suggestion made by the authors is that each seasonal influenza vaccination recruits few new T cells.

This clonotype was found many times. The antigen is unknown. TCRdb fed the RT-PCR reads into MiXCR, producing one record per CDR3 protein. The sample lists about 520,000 distinct CDR3 sequences, approximately 7.3% occurring once. The starting material was PBMCs from blood, obtained about 24 months after vaccination. The source of this sequence is a man aged 50-75 years who received an inactivated influenza vaccine.

The chain's CDR3 is CASSSPTVLAGDRDEQFF. The CDR3 region has the DNA TGTGCCAGCAGCTCGCCCACCGTTCTAGCGGGAGATAGAGATGAGCAGTTCTTC. The chain recombines TRBV5-6 with TRBJ2-1, with 10 nucleotides matching TRBD2. This CDR3 has 18 residues. V shed 3 bases and J 8 bases; nucleotides not matched to a gene: 17. The V gene's germline CDR1 is SGHDT and CDR2 YYEEEE.